This T cell receptor (beta chain) was captured by sequencing in a study of T cells in localized non-small cell lung cancer. Sequencing was performed with immunoSEQ multiplex PCR; in TCRdb, only in-frame clones are kept and a portion is missing. The sample shows under 40,000 clones, 78% of them seen only once. This TCR came from a male donor older than 55 with stage II squamous cell lung carcinoma. The starting material was peripheral blood, obtained before any cancer treatment.

In DNA, the CDR3 is TGTGCCAGCAGTTACGGACAGAACAATGAGCAGTTCTTC. This codes for CASSYGQNNEQFF. The gene calls are TRBV6-5 and TRBJ2-1, with TRBD1 as a possible D gene (6 bases). The CDR3 has 13 residues. Between the trimmed V and J ends, which lost 2 bases and 5 bases, there was a span of 7 bases. From germline, CDR1 is MNHEY and CDR2 SVGAGI.